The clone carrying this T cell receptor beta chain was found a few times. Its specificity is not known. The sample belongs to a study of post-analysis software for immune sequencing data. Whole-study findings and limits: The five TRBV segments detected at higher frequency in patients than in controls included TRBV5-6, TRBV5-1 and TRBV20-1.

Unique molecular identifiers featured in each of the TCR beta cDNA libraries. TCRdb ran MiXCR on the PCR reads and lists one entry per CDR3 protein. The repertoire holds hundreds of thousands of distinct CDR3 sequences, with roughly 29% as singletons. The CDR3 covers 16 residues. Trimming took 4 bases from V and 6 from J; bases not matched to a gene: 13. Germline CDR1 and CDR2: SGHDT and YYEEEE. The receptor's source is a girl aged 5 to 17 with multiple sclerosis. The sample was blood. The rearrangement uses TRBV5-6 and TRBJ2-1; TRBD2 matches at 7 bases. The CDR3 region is CASSGGGRAWSNEQFF. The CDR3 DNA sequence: TGTGCCAGCAGCGGGGGGGGAAGGGCATGGTCCAATGAGCAGTTCTTC. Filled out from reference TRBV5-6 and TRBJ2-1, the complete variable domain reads DAGVTQSPTHLIKTRGQQVTLRCSPKSGHDTVSWYQQALGQGPQFIFQYYEEEERQRGNFPDRFSGHQFPNYSSELNVNALLLGDSALYLCASSGGGRAWSNEQFFGPGTRLTVL.